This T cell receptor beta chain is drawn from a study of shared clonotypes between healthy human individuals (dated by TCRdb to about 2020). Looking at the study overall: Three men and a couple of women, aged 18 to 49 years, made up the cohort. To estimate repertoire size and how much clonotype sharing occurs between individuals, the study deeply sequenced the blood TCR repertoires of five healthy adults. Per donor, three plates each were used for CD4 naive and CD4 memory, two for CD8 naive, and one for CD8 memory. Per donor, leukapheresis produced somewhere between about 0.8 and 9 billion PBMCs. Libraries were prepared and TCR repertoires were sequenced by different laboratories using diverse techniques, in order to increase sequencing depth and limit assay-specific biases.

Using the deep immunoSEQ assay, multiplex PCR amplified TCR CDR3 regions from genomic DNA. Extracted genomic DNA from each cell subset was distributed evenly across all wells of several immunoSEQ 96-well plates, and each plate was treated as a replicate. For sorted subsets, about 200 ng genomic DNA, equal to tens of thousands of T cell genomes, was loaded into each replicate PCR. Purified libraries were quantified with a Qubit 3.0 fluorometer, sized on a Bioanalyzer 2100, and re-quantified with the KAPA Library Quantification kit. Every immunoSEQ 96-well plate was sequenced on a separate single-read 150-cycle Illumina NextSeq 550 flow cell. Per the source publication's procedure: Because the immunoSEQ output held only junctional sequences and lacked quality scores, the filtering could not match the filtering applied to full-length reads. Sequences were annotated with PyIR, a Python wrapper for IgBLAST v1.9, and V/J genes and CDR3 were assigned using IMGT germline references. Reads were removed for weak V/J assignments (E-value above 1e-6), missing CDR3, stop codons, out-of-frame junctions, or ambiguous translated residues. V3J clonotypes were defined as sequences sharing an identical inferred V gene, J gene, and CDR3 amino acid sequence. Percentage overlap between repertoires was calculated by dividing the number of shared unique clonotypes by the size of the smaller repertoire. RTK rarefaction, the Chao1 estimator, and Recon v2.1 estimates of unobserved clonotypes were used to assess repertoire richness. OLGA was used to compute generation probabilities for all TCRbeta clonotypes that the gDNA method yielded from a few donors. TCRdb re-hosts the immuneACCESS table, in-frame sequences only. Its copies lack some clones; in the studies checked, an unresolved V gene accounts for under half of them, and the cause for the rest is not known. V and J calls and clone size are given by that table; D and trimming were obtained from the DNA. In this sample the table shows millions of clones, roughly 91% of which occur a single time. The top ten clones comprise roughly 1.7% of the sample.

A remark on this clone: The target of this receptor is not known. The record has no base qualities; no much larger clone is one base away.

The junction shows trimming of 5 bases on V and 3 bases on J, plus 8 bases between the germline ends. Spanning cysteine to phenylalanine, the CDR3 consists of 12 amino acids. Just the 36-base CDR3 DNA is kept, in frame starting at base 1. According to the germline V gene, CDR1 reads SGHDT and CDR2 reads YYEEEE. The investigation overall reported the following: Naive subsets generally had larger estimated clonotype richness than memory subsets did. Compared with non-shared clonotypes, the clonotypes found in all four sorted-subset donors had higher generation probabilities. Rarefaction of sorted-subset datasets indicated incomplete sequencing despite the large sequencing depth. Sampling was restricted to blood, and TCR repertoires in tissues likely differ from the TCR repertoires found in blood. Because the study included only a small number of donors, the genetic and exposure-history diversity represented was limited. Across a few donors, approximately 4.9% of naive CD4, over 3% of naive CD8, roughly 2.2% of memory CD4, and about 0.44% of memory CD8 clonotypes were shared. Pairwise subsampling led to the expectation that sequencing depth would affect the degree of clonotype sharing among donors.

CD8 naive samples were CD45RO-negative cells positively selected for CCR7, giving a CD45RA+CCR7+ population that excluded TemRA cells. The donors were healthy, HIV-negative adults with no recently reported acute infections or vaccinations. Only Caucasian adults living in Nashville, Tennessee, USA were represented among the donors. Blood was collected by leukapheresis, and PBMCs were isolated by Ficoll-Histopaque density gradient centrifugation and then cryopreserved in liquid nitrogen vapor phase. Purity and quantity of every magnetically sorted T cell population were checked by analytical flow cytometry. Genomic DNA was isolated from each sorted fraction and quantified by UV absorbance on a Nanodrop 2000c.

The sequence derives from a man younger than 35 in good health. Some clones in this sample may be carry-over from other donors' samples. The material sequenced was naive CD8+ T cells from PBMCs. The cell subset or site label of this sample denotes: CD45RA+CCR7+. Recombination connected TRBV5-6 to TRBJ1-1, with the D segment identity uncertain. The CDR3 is CASSIGYTEAFF. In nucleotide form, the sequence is TGTGCCAGCAGTATCGGGTACACTGAAGCTTTCTTT.